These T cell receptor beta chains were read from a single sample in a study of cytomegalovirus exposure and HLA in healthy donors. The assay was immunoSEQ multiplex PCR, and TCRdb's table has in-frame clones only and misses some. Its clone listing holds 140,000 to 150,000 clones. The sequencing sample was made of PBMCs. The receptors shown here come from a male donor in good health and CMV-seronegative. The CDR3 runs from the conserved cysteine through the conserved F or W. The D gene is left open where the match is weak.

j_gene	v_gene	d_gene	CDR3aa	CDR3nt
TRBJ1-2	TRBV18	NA	CASSPGANYGYTF	TGTGCCAGCTCACCAGGAGCTAACTATGGCTACACCTTC
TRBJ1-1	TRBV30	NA	CAWQGNTEAFF	TGTGCCTGGCAGGGGAACACTGAAGCTTTCTTT
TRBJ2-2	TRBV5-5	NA	CASSLARVNTGELFF	TGTGCCAGCAGCTTGGCGCGAGTGAACACCGGGGAGCTGTTTTTT
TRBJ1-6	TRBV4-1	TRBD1	CASSQDRDRDLSPLHF	TGCGCCAGCAGCCAAGACCGGGACAGGGACCTCTCACCCCTCCACTTT
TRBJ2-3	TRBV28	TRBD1	CASVRTGANTDTQYF	TGTGCCAGCGTCAGGACAGGGGCGAACACAGATACGCAGTATTTT
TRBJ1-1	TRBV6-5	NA	CASRAGGEAEAFF	TGTGCCAGCAGGGCTGGGGGGGAGGCTGAAGCTTTCTTT
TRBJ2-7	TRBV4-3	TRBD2	CASSQEGRGGYEQYF	TGCGCCAGCAGCCAAGAGGGACGCGGGGGCTACGAGCAGTACTTC
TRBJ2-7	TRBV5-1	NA	CASSFNDFYEQYF	TGCGCCAGCAGCTTCAATGACTTCTACGAGCAGTACTTC
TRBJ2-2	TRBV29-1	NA	CSVDRGSTGELFF	TGCAGCGTTGACAGGGGAAGCACCGGGGAGCTGTTTTTT
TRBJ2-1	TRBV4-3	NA	CASSQVVEGADEQFF	TGCGCCAGCAGCCAAGTCGTGGAAGGGGCCGATGAGCAGTTCTTC
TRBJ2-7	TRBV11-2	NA	CASSLLFSVDYEQYF	TGTGCCAGCAGCTTATTGTTTAGCGTTGATTACGAGCAGTACTTC
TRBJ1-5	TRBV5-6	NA	CASSSGSEFQPQHF	TGTGCCAGCAGCTCCGGATCGGAGTTCCAGCCCCAGCATTTT
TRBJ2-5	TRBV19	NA	CASSMFGESETQYF	TGTGCCAGTAGTATGTTCGGGGAGTCGGAGACCCAGTACTTC
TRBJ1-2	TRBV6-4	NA	CASSDPDGGYGYTF	TGTGCCAGCAGTGACCCGGACGGGGGCTATGGCTACACCTTC
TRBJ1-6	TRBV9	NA	CASSTPQGASARPLHF	TGTGCCAGCAGCACCCCACAGGGTGCAAGCGCAAGACCCCTCCACTTT
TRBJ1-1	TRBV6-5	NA	CASSADRDSVAFF	TGTGCCAGCAGTGCTGACCGGGACTCGGTCGCTTTCTTT
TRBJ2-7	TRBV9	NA	CASSLTGAGTGNEQYF	TGTGCCAGCAGCCTTACCGGGGCGGGGACGGGGAACGAGCAGTACTTC
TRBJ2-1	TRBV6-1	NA	CASSGGHLRLYNEQFF	TGTGCCAGCAGTGGGGGACACCTGAGGTTATACAATGAGCAGTTCTTC
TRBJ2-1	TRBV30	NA	CAGRGQVHNEQFF	TGTGCCGGGAGGGGACAGGTCCACAATGAGCAGTTCTTC
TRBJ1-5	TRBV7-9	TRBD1	CASSPTGGLNQPQHF	TGTGCCAGCAGCCCGACAGGGGGCTTAAATCAGCCCCAGCATTTT
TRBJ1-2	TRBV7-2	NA	CASSLILLRKSAANYGYTF	TGTGCCAGCAGCTTAATCTTACTACGCAAATCCGCTGCTAACTATGGCTACACCTTC
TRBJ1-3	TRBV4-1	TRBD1	CASSQDDRGHGNTIYF	TGCGCCAGCAGCCAAGATGACAGGGGTCACGGAAACACCATATATTTT
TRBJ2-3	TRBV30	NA	CACPPPVPTSTDTQYF	TGTGCCTGTCCTCCTCCGGTGCCTACTAGCACAGATACGCAGTATTTT
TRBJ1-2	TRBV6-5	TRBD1	CASGPGTAPIHGYTF	TGTGCCAGCGGACCCGGGACAGCCCCCATCCATGGCTACACCTTC
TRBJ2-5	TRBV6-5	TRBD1	CASSYSDRGLWAQYF	TGTGCCAGCAGTTACTCTGACAGGGGGCTTTGGGCCCAGTACTTC
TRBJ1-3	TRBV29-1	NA	CSVAIGDTIYF	TGCAGCGTTGCGATAGGGGACACCATATATTTT
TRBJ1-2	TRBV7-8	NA	CASSPYPTGKGYTF	TGTGCCAGCAGCCCTTATCCGACAGGAAAAGGCTACACCTTC
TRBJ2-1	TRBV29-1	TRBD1	CSFRDRVNNEQFF	TGCAGCTTCCGGGACAGGGTTAACAATGAGCAGTTCTTC
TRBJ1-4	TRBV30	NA	CAWRVEGGIRHNEKLFF	TGTGCCTGGAGAGTCGAAGGCGGGATCAGGCATAATGAAAAACTGTTTTTT
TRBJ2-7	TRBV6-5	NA	CASSFGTPLIEQYF	TGTGCCAGCAGTTTCGGGACACCCCTAATCGAGCAGTACTTC
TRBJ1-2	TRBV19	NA	CATYRDYGYTF	TGTGCCACCTACAGGGACTATGGCTACACCTTC